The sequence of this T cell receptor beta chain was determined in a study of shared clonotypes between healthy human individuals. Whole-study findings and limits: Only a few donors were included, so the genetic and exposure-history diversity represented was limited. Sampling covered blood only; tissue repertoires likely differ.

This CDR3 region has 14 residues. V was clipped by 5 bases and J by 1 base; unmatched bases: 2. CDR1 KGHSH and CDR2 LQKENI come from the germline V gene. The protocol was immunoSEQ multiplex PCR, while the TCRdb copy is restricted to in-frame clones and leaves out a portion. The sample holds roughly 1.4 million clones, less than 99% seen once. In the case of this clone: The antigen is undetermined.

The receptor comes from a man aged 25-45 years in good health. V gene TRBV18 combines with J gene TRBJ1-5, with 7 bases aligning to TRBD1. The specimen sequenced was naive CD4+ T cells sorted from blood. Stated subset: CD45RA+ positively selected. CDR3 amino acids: CASSAGQSNQPQHF. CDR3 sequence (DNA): TGTGCCAGCTCAGCGGGACAGAGCAATCAGCCCCAGCATTTT.